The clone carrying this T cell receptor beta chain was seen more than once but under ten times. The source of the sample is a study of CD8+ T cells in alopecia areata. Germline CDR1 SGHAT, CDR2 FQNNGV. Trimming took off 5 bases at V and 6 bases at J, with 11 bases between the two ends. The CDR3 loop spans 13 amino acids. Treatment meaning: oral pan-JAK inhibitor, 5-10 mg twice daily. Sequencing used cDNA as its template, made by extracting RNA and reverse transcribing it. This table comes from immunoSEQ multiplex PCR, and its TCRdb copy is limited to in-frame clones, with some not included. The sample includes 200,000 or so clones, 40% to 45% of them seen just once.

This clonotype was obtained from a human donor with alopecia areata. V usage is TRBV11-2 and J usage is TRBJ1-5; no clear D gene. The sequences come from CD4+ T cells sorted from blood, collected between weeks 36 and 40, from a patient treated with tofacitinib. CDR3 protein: CASSPIWSQPQHF. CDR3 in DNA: TGTGCCAGCAGCCCCATCTGGAGTCAGCCCCAGCATTTT.